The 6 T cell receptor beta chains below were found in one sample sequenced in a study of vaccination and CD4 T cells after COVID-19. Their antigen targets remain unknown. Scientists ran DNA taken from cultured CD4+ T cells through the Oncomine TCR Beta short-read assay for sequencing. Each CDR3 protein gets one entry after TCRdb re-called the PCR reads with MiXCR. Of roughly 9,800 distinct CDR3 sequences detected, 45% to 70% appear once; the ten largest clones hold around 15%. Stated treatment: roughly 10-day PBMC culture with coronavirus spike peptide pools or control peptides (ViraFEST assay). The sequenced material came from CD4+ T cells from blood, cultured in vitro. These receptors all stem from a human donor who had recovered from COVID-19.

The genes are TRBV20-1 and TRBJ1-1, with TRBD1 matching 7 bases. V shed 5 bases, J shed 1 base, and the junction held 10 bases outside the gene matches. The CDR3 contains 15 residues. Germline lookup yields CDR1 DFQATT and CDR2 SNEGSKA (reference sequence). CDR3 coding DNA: TGCAGTGCTCCTAACAGGGGAGGGTCGAACACTGAAGCTTTCTTT. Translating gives CSAPNRGGSNTEAFF.

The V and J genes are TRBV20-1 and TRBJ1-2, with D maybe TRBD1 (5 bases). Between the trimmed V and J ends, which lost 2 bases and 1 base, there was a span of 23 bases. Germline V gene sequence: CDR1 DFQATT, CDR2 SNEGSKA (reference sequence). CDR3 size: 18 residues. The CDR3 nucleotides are TGCAGTGCTAGACACCCCGCTTCGGGGCAGCCAAGTAACTATGGCTACACCTTC. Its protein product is CSARHPASGQPSNYGYTF.

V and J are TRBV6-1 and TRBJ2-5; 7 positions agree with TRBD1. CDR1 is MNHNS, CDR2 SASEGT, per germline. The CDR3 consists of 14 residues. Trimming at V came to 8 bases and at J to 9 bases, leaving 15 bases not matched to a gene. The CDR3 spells CASSDRFMFTSQYF. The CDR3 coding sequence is TGTGCCAGCTCGGACAGGTTTATGTTTACATCCCAGTACTTC.

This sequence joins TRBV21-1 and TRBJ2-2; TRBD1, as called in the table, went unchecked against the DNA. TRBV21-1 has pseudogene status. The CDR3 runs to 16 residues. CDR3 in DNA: TGTGCCAGCAGCAAATTGGGGGTCCAGGACACCGGGGAGCTGTTTTTT. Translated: CASSKLGVQDTGELFF.

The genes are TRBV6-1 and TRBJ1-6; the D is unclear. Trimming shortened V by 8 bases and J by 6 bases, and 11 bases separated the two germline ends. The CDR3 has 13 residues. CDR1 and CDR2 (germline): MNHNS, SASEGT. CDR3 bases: TGTGCCAGCTCAGGTCTGAGTAATTCACCCCTCCACTTT. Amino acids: CASSGLSNSPLHF.

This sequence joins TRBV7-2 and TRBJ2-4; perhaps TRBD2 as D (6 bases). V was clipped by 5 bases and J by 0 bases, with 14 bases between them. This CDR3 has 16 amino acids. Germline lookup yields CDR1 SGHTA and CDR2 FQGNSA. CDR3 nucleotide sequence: TGTGCCAGCAGCGATTCGGGACTCCTAGCCAAAAACATTCAGTACTTC. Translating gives CASSDSGLLAKNIQYF.